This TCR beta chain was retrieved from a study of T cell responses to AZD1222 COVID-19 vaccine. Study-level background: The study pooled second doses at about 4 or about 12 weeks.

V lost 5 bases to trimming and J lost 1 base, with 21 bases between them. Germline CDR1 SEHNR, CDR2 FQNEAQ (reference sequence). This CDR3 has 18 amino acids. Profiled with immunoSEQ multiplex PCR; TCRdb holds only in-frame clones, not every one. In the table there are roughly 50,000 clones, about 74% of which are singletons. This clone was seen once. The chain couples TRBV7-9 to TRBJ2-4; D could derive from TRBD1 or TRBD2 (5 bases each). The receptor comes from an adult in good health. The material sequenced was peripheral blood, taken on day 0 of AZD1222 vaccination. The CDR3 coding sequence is TGTGCCAGCAGCCCCAGGGTCGGGGAAACCTTCGCCAAAAACATTCAGTACTTC. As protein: CASSPRVGETFAKNIQYF.